The following is a T cell receptor (beta chain) sequence with its context. What it recognizes is unknown. Germline CDR1 reads SGHTA; CDR2 reads FQGNSA. The CDR3 runs to 16 residues. V gave up 5 bases and J gave up 8 bases; unmatched junction bases: 14. This specimen belongs to a study of T cells in narcolepsy. The wider study: Donors had narcolepsy type 1 or type 2, or were healthy controls. Study-level findings and limits: Comparing one patient's CSF and blood CD4+ clonotypes highlighted HCRT- and TRIB2-specific autoreactive clonotypes. In some patient and control memory CD4+ samples, autoreactive clones were absent. Autoreactive clonotypes reportedly recurred in blood of same and different patients, not controls.

Method: immunoSEQ multiplex PCR; TCRdb's copy keeps in-frame clones and lacks some. The sample shows about 32,000 clones, under 85% of them seen only once. Sequencing was performed on memory (CD45RA-) CD4+ T cells from blood. This clonotype originated in a human donor in good health. The V gene is TRBV7-2, the J gene TRBJ2-1; 8 bases agree with TRBD2. CDR3 in DNA: TGTGCCAGCAGCCGCAGGAGGGCGGGAGGAACGCATGAGCAGTTCTTC. It codes for CASSRRRAGGTHEQFF.